This TCR beta chain was observed in a study of blood T cell repertoires in COVID-19. Study as a whole: The origin of the acute and convalescent COVID-19 samples was the United States, Italy and Spain.

Produced via immunoSEQ multiplex PCR; TCRdb's table is partial and in-frame only. The data contain about 140,000 clones, around 80% of them seen just once; the ten biggest clones take up 5.5% to 7%. The V gene lost 4 bases and the J gene lost 5 bases, with 8 bases spanning the gap. CDR1 and CDR2 (germline): LNHDA, SQIVND (reference sequence). This CDR3 is built from 12 residues. The sequencing sample was made of peripheral blood. J is TRBJ1-2 and V is TRBV19, with a tentative D call TRBD1 (6 bases). The sequence was collected from a human donor in a cohort sampled during active COVID-19. The DNA for the CDR3 is TGTGCCAGTAGTACACAGGGTTATGGCTACACCTTC. This codes for CASSTQGYGYTF.